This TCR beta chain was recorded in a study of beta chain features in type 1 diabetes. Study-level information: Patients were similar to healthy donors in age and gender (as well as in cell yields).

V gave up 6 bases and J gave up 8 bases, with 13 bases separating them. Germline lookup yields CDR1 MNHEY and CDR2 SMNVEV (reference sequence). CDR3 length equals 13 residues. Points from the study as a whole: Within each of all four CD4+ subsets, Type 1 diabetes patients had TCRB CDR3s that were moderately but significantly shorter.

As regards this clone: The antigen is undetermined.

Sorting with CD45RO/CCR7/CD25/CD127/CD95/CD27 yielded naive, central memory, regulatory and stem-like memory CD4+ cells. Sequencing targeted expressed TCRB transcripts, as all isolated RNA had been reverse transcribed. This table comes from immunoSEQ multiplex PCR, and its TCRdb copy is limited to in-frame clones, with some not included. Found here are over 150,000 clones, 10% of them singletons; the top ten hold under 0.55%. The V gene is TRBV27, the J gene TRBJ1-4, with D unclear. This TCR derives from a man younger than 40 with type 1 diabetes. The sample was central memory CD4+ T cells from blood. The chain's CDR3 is CASSSGFQEKLFF. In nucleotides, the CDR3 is TGTGCCAGCAGCTCGGGTTTTCAGGAAAAACTGTTTTTT. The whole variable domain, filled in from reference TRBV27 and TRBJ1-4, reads EAQVTQNPRYLITVTGKKLTVTCSQNMNHEYMSWYRQDPGLGLRQIYYSMNVEVTDKGDVPEGYKVSRKEKRNFPLILESPSPNQTSLYFCASSSGFQEKLFFGSGTQLSVL.